The present TCR beta chain was sequenced within a study of cytotoxic CD8 clonotypes in ibrutinib-treated CLL. Study overall: Sample averages reached 255,043 productive templates and some 94,000 productive rearrangements.

Profiling relied on immunoSEQ multiplex PCR, and the TCRdb table lists in-frame clones only, not all of them. The data hold approximately 130,000 clones, with around four fifths observed a single time. The CDR3 is 13 residues long. Trimming stripped 2 bases from V and 1 base from J, with 7 bases between. Germline CDR1 and CDR2: SGHKS and YYEKEE (reference sequence). Here the sequenced sample was PBMCs, taken after 24 months of ibrutinib treatment. The sequence derives from a human donor with chronic lymphocytic leukemia. This chain connects TRBV5-5 to TRBJ2-7; unclear D gene. CDR3 DNA: TGTGCCAGCAGCTTCCCGGATTCCTACGAGCAGTACTTC. Protein: CASSFPDSYEQYF. The whole variable domain, remainder taken from reference TRBV5-5 and TRBJ2-7, is DAGVTQSPTHLIKTRGQQVTLRCSPISGHKSVSWYQQVLGQGPQFIFQYYEKEERGRGNFPDRFSARQFPNYSSELNVNALLLGDSALYLCASSFPDSYEQYFGPGTRLTVT.